This TCR beta chain was found in a study of blood T cell repertoires in COVID-19. Germline CDR1 is MNHEY and CDR2 is SMNVEV (reference sequence). V dropped 8 bases and J dropped 4 bases, with 9 bases sitting between them. The CDR3 spans 12 residues. Original handling: Amplification from reference gene primers served as the basis for estimated nucleated cell counts. The repertoire was sequenced with immunoSEQ multiplex PCR; TCRdb's copy has only in-frame clones and lacks some. V, J and clone size were drawn from that table, and D and trimming were deduced from the DNA. Of hundreds of thousands of clones in the sample, approximately 89% were seen once.

The source material was peripheral blood. This TCR was sampled from a woman in her late teens or twenties who had recovered from COVID-19. The chain links TRBV27 to TRBJ1-5, with D possibly matching TRBD1 (5 bases). The DNA of the CDR3 is TGTGCCAGCGGTGGGGGGAATCAGCCCCAGCATTTT. Protein sequence: CASGGGNQPQHF.